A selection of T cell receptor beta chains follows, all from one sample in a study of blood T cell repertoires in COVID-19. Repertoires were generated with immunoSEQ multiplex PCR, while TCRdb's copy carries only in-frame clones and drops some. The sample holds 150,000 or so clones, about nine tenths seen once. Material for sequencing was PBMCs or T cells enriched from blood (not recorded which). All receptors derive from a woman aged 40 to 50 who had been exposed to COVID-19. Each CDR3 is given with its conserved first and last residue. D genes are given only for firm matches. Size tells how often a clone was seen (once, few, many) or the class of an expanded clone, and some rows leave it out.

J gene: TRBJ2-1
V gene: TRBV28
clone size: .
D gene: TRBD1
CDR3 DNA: TGTGCCAGCAGTCCCTCTGGACAGGGCCACAATGAGCAGTTCTTC
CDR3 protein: CASSPSGQGHNEQFF

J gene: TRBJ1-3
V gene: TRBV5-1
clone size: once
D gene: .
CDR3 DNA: TGCGCCAGCAGCTTACAGGGAGCTGGAAACACCATATATTTT
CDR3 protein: CASSLQGAGNTIYF

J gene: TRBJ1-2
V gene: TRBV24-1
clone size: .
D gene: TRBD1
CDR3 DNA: TGTGCCACCAGTGATTTGTCAGGGGGCAGGGACCCTTATGGCTACACCTTC
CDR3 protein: CATSDLSGGRDPYGYTF

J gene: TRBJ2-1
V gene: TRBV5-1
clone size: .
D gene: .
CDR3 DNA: TGCGCCAGCAGCTTGGAGTTGAGCTCCTACAATGAGCAGTTCTTC
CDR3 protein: CASSLELSSYNEQFF

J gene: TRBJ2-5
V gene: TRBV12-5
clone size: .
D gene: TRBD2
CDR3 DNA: TGTGCTAGTGGTTTAAGACTAGCGGTACAAGAGACCCAGTACTTC
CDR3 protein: CASGLRLAVQETQYF

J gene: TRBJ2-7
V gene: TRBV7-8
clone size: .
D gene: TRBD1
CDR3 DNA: TGTGCCAGCAGCACACGACCGGCAGGGGGCTCCTACGAGCAGTACTTC
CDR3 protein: CASSTRPAGGSYEQYF

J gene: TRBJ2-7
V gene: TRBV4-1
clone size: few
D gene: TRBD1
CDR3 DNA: TGCGCCAGCAGCCATTGGGGGACAGGGGACGAGCAGTACTTC
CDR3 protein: CASSHWGTGDEQYF

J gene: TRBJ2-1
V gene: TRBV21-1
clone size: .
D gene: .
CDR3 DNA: TGTGCCAGCAGCACGACGCGGAAGGGACAGTCAATCTACAATGAGCAGTTCTTC
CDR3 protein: CASSTTRKGQSIYNEQFF

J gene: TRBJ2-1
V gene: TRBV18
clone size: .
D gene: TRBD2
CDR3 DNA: TGTGCCAGCTCACCGGCGGGAGACAATGAGCAGTTCTTC
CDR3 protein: CASSPAGDNEQFF

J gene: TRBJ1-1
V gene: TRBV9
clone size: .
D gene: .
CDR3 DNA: TGTGCCAGCAGCGTAGGCGAGGTGAACACTGAAGCTTTCTTT
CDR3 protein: CASSVGEVNTEAFF

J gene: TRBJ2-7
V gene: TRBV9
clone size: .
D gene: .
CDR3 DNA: TGTGCCAGCAGCAGCCTCAAGGGGGGGCATCGGGAGCAGTACTTC
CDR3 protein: CASSSLKGGHREQYF

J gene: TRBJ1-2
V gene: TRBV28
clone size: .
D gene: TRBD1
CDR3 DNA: TGTGCCACATACCTCCGGGACAGGGCTAACCATCGCGGCTACACCTTC
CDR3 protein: CATYLRDRANHRGYTF

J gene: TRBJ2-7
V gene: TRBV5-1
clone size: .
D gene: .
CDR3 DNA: TGCGCCAGCAGCTTGTACCGGGTTCTAGTGTCGGGTGAGCAGTACTTC
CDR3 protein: CASSLYRVLVSGEQYF

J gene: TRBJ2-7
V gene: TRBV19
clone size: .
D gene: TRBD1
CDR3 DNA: TGTGCCAGTAGTATGGGGGACAGGACATACGAGCAGTACTTC
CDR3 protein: CASSMGDRTYEQYF

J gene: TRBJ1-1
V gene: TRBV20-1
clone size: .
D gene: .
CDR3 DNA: TGCAGTGCTAGCCCCAGAAAAGAAGCTTTCTTT
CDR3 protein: CSASPRKEAFF

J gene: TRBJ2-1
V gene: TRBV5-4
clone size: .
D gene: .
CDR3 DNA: TGTGCCAGCAGCTTGGAGCCGAGGGATGAGCAGTTCTTC
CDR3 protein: CASSLEPRDEQFF

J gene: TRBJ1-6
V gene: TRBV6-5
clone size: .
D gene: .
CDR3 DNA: TGTGCCAGCAGGACAAGCGGAGCATCACCCCTCCACTTT
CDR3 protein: CASRTSGASPLHF

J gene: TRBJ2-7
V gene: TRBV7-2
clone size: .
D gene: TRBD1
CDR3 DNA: TGTGCCAGCAGCTTAGGGGGACAGAGTCGCAACGAGCAGTACTTC
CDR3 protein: CASSLGGQSRNEQYF

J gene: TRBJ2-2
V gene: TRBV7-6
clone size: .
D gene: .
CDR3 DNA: TGTGCCAGCAGCTTACAACCGGAGACCGGGGAGCTGTTTTTT
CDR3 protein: CASSLQPETGELFF

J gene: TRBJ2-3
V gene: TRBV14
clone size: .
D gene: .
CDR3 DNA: TGTGCCAGCAGCATATCACGGGTACATACGCAGTATTTT
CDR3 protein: CASSISRVHTQYF

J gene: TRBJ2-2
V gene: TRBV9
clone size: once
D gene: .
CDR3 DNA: TGTGCCAGCAGCGCTTACACGAACACCGGGGAGCTGTTTTTT
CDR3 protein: CASSAYTNTGELFF

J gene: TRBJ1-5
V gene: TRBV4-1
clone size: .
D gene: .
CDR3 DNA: TGCGCCAGCAGCCAAGATCCCCACTCTTACAATCAGCCCCAGCATTTT
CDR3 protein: CASSQDPHSYNQPQHF

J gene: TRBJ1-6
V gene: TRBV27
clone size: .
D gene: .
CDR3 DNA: TGTGCCAGCAGTTTACATAGGTTTGGGGAGTCACCCCTCCACTTT
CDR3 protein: CASSLHRFGESPLHF